This T cell receptor beta chain appears in the sequencing data of a study of cytomegalovirus exposure and HLA in healthy donors. The length of the CDR3 is 17 residues. Germline V gives CDR1 MNHNS, CDR2 SASEGT. V lost 1 base and J 4 bases, leaving 19 bases between the germline ends. PCR employed 60 Vbeta and 13 Jbeta primers. The repertoire was sequenced with immunoSEQ multiplex PCR; TCRdb's copy has only in-frame clones and lacks some. The table has approximately 120,000 clones, 70% to 80% seen once. Material: PBMCs. This receptor was obtained from a woman aged 40 to 50 in good health and CMV-seropositive. The chain links TRBV6-1 to TRBJ1-2; unclear D gene. The CDR3 reads CASSEGPGSTTFYGYTF. In DNA, the CDR3 is TGTGCCAGCAGTGAAGGACCCGGCTCAACTACCTTCTATGGCTACACCTTC.